This TCR beta chain emerged from a study of naive and memory T cell subsets. An equimolar mix of two oligonucleotides served as the beta constant-region primer for TRBC1 and TRBC2. MiXCR, applied by TCRdb to the UMI-ligation and nested PCR reads, yields one record per CDR3 protein. The table has 130,000 to 150,000 distinct CDR3 sequences, about 15% seen once; the top ten hold about 0.15%. V shed 0 bases and J shed 4 bases, with 14 bases lying between them. Germline V gives CDR1 SGHRS, CDR2 YFSETQ. CDR3 size: 16 residues. The TCR was taken from a human donor in good health. This sequence joins TRBV5-1 and TRBJ2-1; weak D call: TRBD2 (6 bases). Sample: naive CD4+ T cells from blood. The CDR3 sequence is CASSLGSPGAYNEQFF. In nucleotides, the CDR3 is TGCGCCAGCAGCTTGGGCTCGCCGGGAGCTTACAATGAGCAGTTCTTC.